This T cell receptor (beta chain) was obtained from a study of CXCR3-negative and CXCR3-positive naive CD8 T cells. Study overall: Overall TRB read output was around 130 million, and each library contained about 1.5 +/- 0.3 million reads.

Libraries were UMI-labeled 5' RACE TRB cDNA. After re-calling the 5' RACE reads, TCRdb lists one entry per CDR3 protein, DNA absent. The sample table includes around 84,000 distinct CDR3 sequences. Broader study findings: Memory CD8+ T cell repertoires were far less diverse than both naive subsets. Naive cells that were CXCR3-positive had more hydrophobic TRB CDR3s (compared with CXCR3-negative naive cells). Naive subsets expressed similar surface CD5; TRB CDR3 features served to infer TCR strength.

Naive CD8+ T cells had a CD45RO-CCR7+CD27+CD95- phenotype. With respect to this clonotype: Its specificity is unknown.

The sequence was obtained from a human donor in good health. Some clones in this sample may be carry-over from other donors' samples. The specimen was naive CXCR3+ CD8+ T cells from blood. This sample's subset: CD45RO-CCR7+CD27+CD95- naive CD8+ T cells expressing CXCR3 (TNR3+).

CDR3 in amino acids: CASSSPTDRVRETQYF. The genes are TRBV5-4 and TRBJ2-5; TCRdb picks TRBD1, but there is no DNA to check that call. CDR3 length: 16 amino acids. Germline V CDR1 and CDR2: SGHNT, YYREEE (reference sequence).